These T cell receptor beta chains were read from a single sample in a study of T cell responses to AZD1222 COVID-19 vaccine. Some clones are missing from TCRdb's copy, which holds only in-frame ones; the method was immunoSEQ multiplex PCR. Among just over 90,000 clones listed, 75% to 90% were seen once. The starting material was peripheral blood, obtained 28 days after the second AZD1222 dose. These receptors all come from an adult who received the AZD1222 COVID-19 vaccine. CDR3s include the opening cysteine and the closing phenylalanine or tryptophan. A D gene is named only where the DNA matches it firmly. Size tells how often a clone was seen (once, few, many) or the class of an expanded clone, and some rows leave it out.

DNA,CDR3,J,size,V,D
TGTGCCAGCAGCGAGGGGGTATATGGAAACACCATATATTTT,CASSEGVYGNTIYF,TRBJ1-3,-,TRBV2,-
TGCGCCAGCAGCTTGAAGCTAGCGGGAGGTACGGTGTACCAAGAGACCCAGTACTTC,CASSLKLAGGTVYQETQYF,TRBJ2-5,-,TRBV5-1,TRBD2
TGTGCCAGCTCGGGACAGGGAGAAGAACGAGGCTACGAGCAGTACTTC,CASSGQGEERGYEQYF,TRBJ2-7,-,TRBV19,TRBD1
TGTGCCAGCTCACCCCCGGGTTGGGAATACACTGAAGCTTTCTTT,CASSPPGWEYTEAFF,TRBJ1-1,-,TRBV18,-
TGTGCCAGCAGTTATGGGGGGCTGTCTGAAGCTTTCTTT,CASSYGGLSEAFF,TRBJ1-1,-,TRBV28,-
TGTGCCAGCAGTTACTCGGGGGGCTTGAGCTCCTACGAGCAGTACTTC,CASSYSGGLSSYEQYF,TRBJ2-7,-,TRBV6-5,-
TGCGCCAGCTCGTTGGGAGAGAATGAAAAACTGTTTTTT,CASSLGENEKLFF,TRBJ1-4,-,TRBV5-1,-
TGTGCCAGCAGCTTAGGGGGGTTCTCTGGGGCCAACGTCCTGACTTTC,CASSLGGFSGANVLTF,TRBJ2-6,-,TRBV11-2,-
TGTGCCAGCAGCCCACTACAGGAGATATCTGGAAACACCATATATTTT,CASSPLQEISGNTIYF,TRBJ1-3,-,TRBV6-2/TRBV6-3,-
TGTGCCAGCAGAGCTGACCTTTACAATGAGCAGTTCTTC,CASRADLYNEQFF,TRBJ2-1,-,TRBV6-4,-
TGTGCCAGCAGCTTAGTAACAGGGGGACAAGAGACCCAGTACTTC,CASSLVTGGQETQYF,TRBJ2-5,-,TRBV7-6,TRBD1
TGCGCCAGCAGCCAAGATGCCAGCCTAATGAACACTGAAGCTTTCTTT,CASSQDASLMNTEAFF,TRBJ1-1,once,TRBV4-1,-
TGTGCCAGTAGTATACAGGGGGGATGGAGCAATCAGCCCCAGCATTTT,CASSIQGGWSNQPQHF,TRBJ1-5,-,TRBV19,TRBD1
TGTGCCAGCAGCTCGACTTTCCGTGGCGAGCAGTACTTC,CASSSTFRGEQYF,TRBJ2-7,-,TRBV13,-
TGTGCCACCAGTGATTCCAGGGGATTAGGCTCAGATACGCAGTATTTT,CATSDSRGLGSDTQYF,TRBJ2-3,-,TRBV24-1,-
TGCGCCAGCCAAGTGGTTGGGGGCCGGACCGGGGAGCTGTTTTTT,CASQVVGGRTGELFF,TRBJ2-2,-,TRBV5-1,-
TGCGCCAGCAGCCGTCGGGGACAGGGCACAGATACGCAGTATTTT,CASSRRGQGTDTQYF,TRBJ2-3,few,TRBV5-1,TRBD1
TGTGCCATCAGTGAGTCCGGACTAGAACTTTCCTACGAGCAGTACTTC,CAISESGLELSYEQYF,TRBJ2-7,-,TRBV10-3,TRBD2
TGTGCCATCAGTGAGTCGGTTCCGGGACTAGCGGGAGGAGCCTACGAGCAGTACTTC,CAISESVPGLAGGAYEQYF,TRBJ2-7,-,TRBV10-3,TRBD2
TGCGCCAGCAGCTTGGACCAGGGGGATGAAAAACTGTTTTTT,CASSLDQGDEKLFF,TRBJ1-4,few,TRBV5-1,TRBD1
TGTGCCAGTAGTATGAGGGGAGAGGATCAGCCCCAGCATTTT,CASSMRGEDQPQHF,TRBJ1-5,-,TRBV19,-
TGTGCCAGCAGTCCACGGACCGTGTGGGGCTACACCTTC,CASSPRTVWGYTF,TRBJ1-2,-,TRBV7-9,-
TGTGCCATCAGTGACTCCTTGGGACAGGGGAACACTGAAGCTTTCTTT,CAISDSLGQGNTEAFF,TRBJ1-1,-,TRBV10-3,TRBD1
TGTGCCAGCAGCCAAGGGTTTGTTGGAAACACCATATATTTT,CASSQGFVGNTIYF,TRBJ1-3,-,TRBV3-1/TRBV3-2,-
TGTGCCAGCAGTGTCTGGGGCGTTGTCGGCTACACCTTC,CASSVWGVVGYTF,TRBJ1-2,-,TRBV25-1,-
TGTGCCAGCAGCGGTGTAGCTGGCGGGGGGGCCGTAAACACCGGGGAGCTGTTTTTT,CASSGVAGGGAVNTGELFF,TRBJ2-2,-,TRBV5-6,TRBD2
TGTGCCAGCAGCTCCTCCTCCGGGGATCGAGAGACCCAGTACTTC,CASSSSSGDRETQYF,TRBJ2-5,-,TRBV13,-
TGTGCCAGCAGTCAGAGTAGGGGGTCCTACAATGAGCAGTTCTTC,CASSQSRGSYNEQFF,TRBJ2-1,-,TRBV6-2/TRBV6-3,-
TGTGCCAGCTCACAGGACATCACCGGGGAGCTGTTTTTT,CASSQDITGELFF,TRBJ2-2,-,TRBV18,-
TGCGCCAGCAGTGCCGGGCTAGTGACAGATACGCAGTATTTT,CASSAGLVTDTQYF,TRBJ2-3,-,TRBV10-2,-
TGTGCTAGCAGCTTAGATCAGGGAAGTCACCAGTTCTTC,CASSLDQGSHQFF,TRBJ2-1,-,TRBV7-7,-
TGTGCCAGCATGGCAGGGGAGGGACATCAGCCCCAGCATTTT,CASMAGEGHQPQHF,TRBJ1-5,-,TRBV7-9,-
TGTGCCAGCAGCCCTTCTAAGGGATCGGCCTACAGTGAGCAGTTCTTC,CASSPSKGSAYSEQFF,TRBJ2-1,-,TRBV11-2,-